This TCR beta chain was documented in a study of regulatory T cells in long-lasting Graves disease (dated by TCRdb to the early 2020s). About the full investigation: Persistent Graves' disease meant more than 5 years of antithyroid drug treatment with TSH receptor autoantibodies that stayed positive. TCR sequencing covered around 13 persistent and 20 newly diagnosed Graves' disease patients, some 35 samples in total. Antithyroid drugs had been taken for approximately 9.7 years on average by persistent Graves' disease patients in the clinical cohort. The study was conducted in China and was registered as a clinical trial. Persistent Graves' disease patients were compared with newly diagnosed Graves' disease patients by peripheral blood TCR sequencing and RNA sequencing.

The library was generated by multiplex PCR. The sample was run on an Illumina HiSeq 4000. CDR3 regions were amplified by Arm-PCR with iRepertoire HTBI primers to construct TCR beta libraries. Gel purification was performed on PCR products prior to sequencing. The study's processing was this. A total of 62 TRBV and some 15 TRBJ segments were identified across samples and were used for gene usage analysis of CDR3 amino acid clonotypes. COPE and FqMerger were used to merge filtered high-quality paired reads into contigs. BLAST was used to align contigs to IMGT TRBV, TRBD and TRBJ reference genes, with CDR3 defined following IMGT. Clonotypes above 0.1% frequency were classified as highly expanded clones. Shannon entropy was used to measure repertoire diversity, and the Gini coefficient was used to measure V-J evenness. A clonotype found in more than one individual was treated as public. TCRdb reprocessing: public reads trimmed at Q25 with fastp, clones called with MiXCR, in-frame beta chains kept. Every CDR3 protein is listed once, alongside the most common genes and DNA of its rows. For this entry, the V and J calls and clone size follow TCRdb and not the study's own pipeline. Present in this sample are 400,000 to 600,000 distinct CDR3 sequences, 20% to 25% of which were seen just once. 7.1% of the sample is held by the ten biggest clonotypes.

According to the study, the label for this sample's time point signals: persistent/refractory GD, antithyroid drugs over 5 years with positive TRAb. For both TCR sequencing and RNA sequencing, RNA was extracted from PBMCs using TRIzol. The diagnosis of Graves' disease followed American Thyroid Association guidelines. Patients for the study were recruited at an endocrinology department in Xi'an, China. From each patient, about 9.7 milliliters of peripheral blood was collected into an EDTA anticoagulant tube. Ficoll Paque Plus density gradient separation was used to isolate PBMCs, and no further T cell sorting was done. An Agilent 2100 Bioanalyzer and agarose gel were used to check RNA quality, and a NanoDrop 2000 was used to measure RNA concentration. From V the trimming removes 3 bases and from J it removes 5 bases, while the gene matches leave 7 bases of the junction unaccounted for. The CDR3 covers 14 residues, taking in both the cysteine and the phenylalanine. Only the CDR3 portion is preserved as DNA: 42 bases, with reading frame beginning at the first base. In the germline V gene, CDR1 corresponds to SGHRS and CDR2 to YFSETQ.

General findings and caveats noted by the study authors: Peripheral blood alone was examined, since thyroid tissue, which constituted the primary lesion, could not be accessed. Patients with persistent disease shared more public clonotypes (around 2,500) than newly diagnosed patients did (about 970). Compared with newly diagnosed patients, patients with persistent Graves' disease had lower TCR Shannon entropy and fewer highly expanded clones, which suggests clonal expansion. Only the TCR beta chain was sequenced and analyzed. The authors noted that the small sample size was a limitation that may lower accuracy. TRBV28, TRBJ1-2 and TRBJ2-5 were preferentially used in persistent disease, while TRBV20-1 and TRBJ2-1 were favored in newly diagnosed disease.

With respect to this clonotype: Its antigen is unknown. No base quality information exists; no much larger clone differs at one position.

The chain is made from TRBV5-1 and TRBJ2-5; 7 bases in between match TRBD1. This sequence originates from a female donor with Graves disease. Here the sequenced sample was peripheral blood mononuclear cells (PBMCs), taken when the disease was refractory, from a patient treated with antithyroid drugs. The CDR3 region reads CASSWGTVDETQYF. The bases are TGCGCCAGCAGCTGGGGGACAGTCGACGAGACCCAGTACTTC.